One and the same sample provided the 2 T cell receptor beta chains below, sequenced in a study of cytomegalovirus exposure and HLA in healthy donors. The PCR contained 60 Vbeta and 13 Jbeta primers. This table comes from immunoSEQ multiplex PCR, and its TCRdb copy is limited to in-frame clones, with some not included. Found here are about 180,000 clones, about 68% of them singletons; the top ten hold approximately 2.3%. The specimen was PBMCs. These receptors originate from a female donor in good health and CMV-seronegative.

This chain joins TRBV7-6 and TRBJ2-5; TRBD1 might be the D (6 bases). Germline V gene lookup returns CDR1 SGHVS and CDR2 FNYEAQ. CDR3 length: 14 amino acids. Trimming left V 5 bases short and J 1 base short, with 11 bases between. CDR3 nucleotide sequence: TGTGCCAGCAGCCCCGGGACACTCCAAGAGACCCAGTACTTC. Translated: CASSPGTLQETQYF.

This clone has only a few counts. The chain carries TRBV30 and TRBJ2-5; D might be TRBD2 (5 bases). Germline V gene lookup returns CDR1 GTSNPN and CDR2 SVGIG (reference sequence). V lost 5 bases, J lost 5 bases, and 15 bases lay in between. The CDR3 has 13 residues. The CDR3 sequence: CAWDSAFGETQYF. The DNA for the CDR3 is TGTGCCTGGGATAGCGCCTTCGGGGAGACCCAGTACTTC.